The entry below describes one T cell receptor beta chain. Antigen unknown. The data stem from a study of T cell responses to AZD1222 COVID-19 vaccine. Whole-study findings and limits: An increase in Spike-specific TCR breadth and depth was observed after two AZD1222 doses.

Only in-frame clones appear in the TCRdb table, and some are missing; sequencing was by immunoSEQ multiplex PCR. This table holds 90,000 to 150,000 clones, 87% found once. The CDR3 is made up of 14 amino acids. The V and J ends lost 0 bases and 9 bases, in that order; junction bases with no gene match: 5. The rearrangement joins TRBV23-1 to TRBJ2-1, with 7 positions matching TRBD1. TRBV23-1 is reported as an ORF; its role is uncertain. The sample here was peripheral blood, taken 28 days after the second AZD1222 dose. This receptor was taken from an adult who received the AZD1222 COVID-19 vaccine. The CDR3 nucleotides are TGCGCCAGCAGTCAATCGCACAGGGGTACTGAGCAGTTCTTC. This translates into CASSQSHRGTEQFF.